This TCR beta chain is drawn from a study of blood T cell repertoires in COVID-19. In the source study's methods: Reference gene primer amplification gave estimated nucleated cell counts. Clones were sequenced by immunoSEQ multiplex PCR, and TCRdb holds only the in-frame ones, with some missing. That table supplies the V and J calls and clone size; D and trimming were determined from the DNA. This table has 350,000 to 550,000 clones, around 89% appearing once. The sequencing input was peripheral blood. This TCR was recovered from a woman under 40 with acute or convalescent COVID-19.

The CDR3 sequence is CASSPRQGAPWNEQFF. Here the CDR3 DNA reads TGTGCCAGTAGTCCTCGACAGGGGGCGCCGTGGAATGAGCAGTTCTTC. The chain carries TRBV19 and TRBJ2-1; 10 positions match TRBD1. The CDR3 is made up of 16 amino acids. Germline CDR1 and CDR2: LNHDA and SQIVND (reference sequence). Germline trimming cut 5 bases from V and 7 bases from J; bases unmatched to any gene: 11. Supplemented by reference TRBV19 and TRBJ2-1, the full variable domain reads DGGITQSPKYLFRKEGQNVTLSCEQNLNHDAMYWYRQDPGQGLRLIYYSQIVNDFQKGDIAEGYSVSREKKESFPLTVTSAQKNPTAFYLCASSPRQGAPWNEQFFGPGTRLTVL.